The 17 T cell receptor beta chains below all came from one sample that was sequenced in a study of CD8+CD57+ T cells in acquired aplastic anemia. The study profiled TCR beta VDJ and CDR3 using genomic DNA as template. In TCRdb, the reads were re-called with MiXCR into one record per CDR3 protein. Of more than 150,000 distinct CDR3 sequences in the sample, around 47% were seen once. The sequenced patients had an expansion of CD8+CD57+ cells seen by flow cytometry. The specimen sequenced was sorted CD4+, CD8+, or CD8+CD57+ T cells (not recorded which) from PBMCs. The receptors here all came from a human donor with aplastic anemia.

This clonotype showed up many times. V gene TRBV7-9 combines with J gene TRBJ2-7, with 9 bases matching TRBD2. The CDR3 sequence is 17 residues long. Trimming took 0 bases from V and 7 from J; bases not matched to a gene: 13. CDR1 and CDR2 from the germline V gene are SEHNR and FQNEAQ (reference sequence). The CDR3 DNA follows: TGTGCCAGCAGCTTAGCCTCCGAGACTAGCGGCGTGGGGGAGCAGTACTTC. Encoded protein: CASSLASETSGVGEQYF.

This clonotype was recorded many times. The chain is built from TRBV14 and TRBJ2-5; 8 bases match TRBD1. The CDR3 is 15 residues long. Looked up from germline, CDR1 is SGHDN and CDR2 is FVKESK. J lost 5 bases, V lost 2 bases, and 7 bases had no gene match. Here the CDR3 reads CASSQHTGGSETQYF. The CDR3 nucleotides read TGTGCCAGCAGCCAACACACAGGGGGGAGTGAGACCCAGTACTTC.

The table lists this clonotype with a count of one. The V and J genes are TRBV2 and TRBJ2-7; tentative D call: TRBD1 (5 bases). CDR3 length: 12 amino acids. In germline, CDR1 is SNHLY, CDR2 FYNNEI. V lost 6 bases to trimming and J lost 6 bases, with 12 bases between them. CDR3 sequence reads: CASRRQGPEQYF. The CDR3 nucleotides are TGTGCCAGCAGGCGCCAGGGCCCCGAGCAGTACTTC. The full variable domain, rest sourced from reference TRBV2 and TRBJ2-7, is EPEVTQTPSHQVTQMGQEVILRCVPISNHLYFYWYRQILGQKVEFLVSFYNNEISEKSEIFDDQFSVERPDGSNFTLKIRSTKLEDSAMYFCASRRQGPEQYFGPGTRLTVT.

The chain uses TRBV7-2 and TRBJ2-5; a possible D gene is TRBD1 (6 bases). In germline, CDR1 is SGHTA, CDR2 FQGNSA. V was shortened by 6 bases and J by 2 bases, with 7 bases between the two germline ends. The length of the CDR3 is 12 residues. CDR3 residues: CASSDRQETQYF. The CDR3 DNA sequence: TGTGCCAGCAGTGACAGGCAAGAGACCCAGTACTTC.

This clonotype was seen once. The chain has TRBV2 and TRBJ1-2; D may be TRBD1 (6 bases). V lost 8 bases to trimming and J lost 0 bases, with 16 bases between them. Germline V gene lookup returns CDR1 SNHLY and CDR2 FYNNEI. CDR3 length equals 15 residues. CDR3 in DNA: TGTGCCAGCCGCTCTGACAGGACCTCTAACTATGGCTACACCTTC. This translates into CASRSDRTSNYGYTF.

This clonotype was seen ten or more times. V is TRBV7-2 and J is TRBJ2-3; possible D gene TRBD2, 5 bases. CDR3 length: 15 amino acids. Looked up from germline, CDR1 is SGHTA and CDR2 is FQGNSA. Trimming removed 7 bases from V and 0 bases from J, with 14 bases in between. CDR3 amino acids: CASTTARASTDTQYF. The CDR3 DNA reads TGTGCCAGCACCACCGCGCGGGCCAGCACAGATACGCAGTATTTT.

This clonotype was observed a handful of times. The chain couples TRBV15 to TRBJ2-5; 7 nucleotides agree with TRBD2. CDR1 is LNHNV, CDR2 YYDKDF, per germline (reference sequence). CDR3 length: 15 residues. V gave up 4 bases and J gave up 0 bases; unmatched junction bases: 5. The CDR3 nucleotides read TGTGCCACCAGCATCCGCGGGAGATACCAAGAGACCCAGTACTTC. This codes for CATSIRGRYQETQYF. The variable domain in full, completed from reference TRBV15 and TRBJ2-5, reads DAMVIQNPRYQVTQFGKPVTLSCSQTLNHNVMYWYQQKSSQAPKLLFHYYDKDFNNEADTPDNFQSRRPNTSFCFLDIRSPGLGDTAMYLCATSIRGRYQETQYFGPGTRLLVL.

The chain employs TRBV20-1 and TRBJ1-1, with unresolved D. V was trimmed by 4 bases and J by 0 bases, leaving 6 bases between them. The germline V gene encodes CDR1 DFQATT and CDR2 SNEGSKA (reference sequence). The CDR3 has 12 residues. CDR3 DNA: TGCAGTGCTAACTACATGAACACTGAAGCTTTCTTT. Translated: CSANYMNTEAFF.

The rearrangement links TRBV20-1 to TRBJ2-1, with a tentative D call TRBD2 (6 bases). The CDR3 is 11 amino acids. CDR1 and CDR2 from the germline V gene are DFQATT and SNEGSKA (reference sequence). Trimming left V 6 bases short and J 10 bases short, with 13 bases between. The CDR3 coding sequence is TGCAGTGCAGTCTGGGGGAGGGAGCAGTTCTTC. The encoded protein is CSAVWGREQFF.

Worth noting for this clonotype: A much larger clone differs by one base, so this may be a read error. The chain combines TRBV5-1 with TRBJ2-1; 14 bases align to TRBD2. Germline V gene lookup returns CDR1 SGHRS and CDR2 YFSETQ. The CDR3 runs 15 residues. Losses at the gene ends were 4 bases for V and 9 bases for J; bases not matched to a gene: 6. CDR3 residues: CASSTGLAGASEQFF. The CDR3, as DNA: TGCGCCAGCAGCACGGGACTAGCGGGAGCTAGTGAGCAGTTCTTC.

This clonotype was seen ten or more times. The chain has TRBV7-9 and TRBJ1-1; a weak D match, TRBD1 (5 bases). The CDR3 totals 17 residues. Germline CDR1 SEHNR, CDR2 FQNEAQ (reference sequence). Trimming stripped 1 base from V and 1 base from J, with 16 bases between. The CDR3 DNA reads TGTGCCAGCAGCTTAGTATCCGGGAGGGACCGGAACACTGAAGCTTTCTTT. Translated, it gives CASSLVSGRDRNTEAFF.

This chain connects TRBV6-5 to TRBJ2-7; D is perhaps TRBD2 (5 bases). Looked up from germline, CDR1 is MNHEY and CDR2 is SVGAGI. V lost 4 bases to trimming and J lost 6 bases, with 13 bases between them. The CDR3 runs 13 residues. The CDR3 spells CASSSRTGLEQYF. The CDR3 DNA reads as TGTGCCAGCAGTTCGAGGACTGGTCTCGAGCAGTACTTC.

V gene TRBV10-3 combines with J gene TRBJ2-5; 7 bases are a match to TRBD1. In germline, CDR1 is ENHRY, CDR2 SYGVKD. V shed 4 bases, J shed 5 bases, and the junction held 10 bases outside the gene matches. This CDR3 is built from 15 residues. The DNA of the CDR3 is TGTGCCATCAGTGCCGATACAGGGGTCTGGGAGACCCAGTACTTC. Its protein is CAISADTGVWETQYF.

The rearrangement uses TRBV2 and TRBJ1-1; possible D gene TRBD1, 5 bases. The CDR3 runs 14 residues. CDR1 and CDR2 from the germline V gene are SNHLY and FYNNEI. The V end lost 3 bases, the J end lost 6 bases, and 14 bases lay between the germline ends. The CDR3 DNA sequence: TGTGCCAGCAGTGATGCGTGGGGGTGGGCTGAAGCTTTCTTT. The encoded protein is CASSDAWGWAEAFF.

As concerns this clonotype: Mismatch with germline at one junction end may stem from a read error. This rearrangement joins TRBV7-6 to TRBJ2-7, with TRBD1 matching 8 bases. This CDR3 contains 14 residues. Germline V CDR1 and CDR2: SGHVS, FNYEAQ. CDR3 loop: CASSRTGCSHEQYF. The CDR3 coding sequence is TGTGCCAGCAGCAGGACAGGGTGCTCCCACGAGCAGTACTTC.

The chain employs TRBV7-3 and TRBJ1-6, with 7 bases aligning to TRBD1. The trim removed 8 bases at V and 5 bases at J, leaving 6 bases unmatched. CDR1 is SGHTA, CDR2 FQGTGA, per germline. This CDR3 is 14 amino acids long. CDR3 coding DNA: TGTGCCAGCCGACCGGGACAGAATAATTCACCCCTCCACTTT. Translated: CASRPGQNNSPLHF.

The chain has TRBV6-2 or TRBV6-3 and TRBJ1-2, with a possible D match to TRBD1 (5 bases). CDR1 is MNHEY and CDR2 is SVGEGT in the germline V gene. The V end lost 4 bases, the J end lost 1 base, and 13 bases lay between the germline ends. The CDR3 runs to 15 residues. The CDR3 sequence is CASSLPGANNYGYTF. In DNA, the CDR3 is TGTGCCAGCAGTTTGCCTGGGGCAAATAACTATGGCTACACCTTC.